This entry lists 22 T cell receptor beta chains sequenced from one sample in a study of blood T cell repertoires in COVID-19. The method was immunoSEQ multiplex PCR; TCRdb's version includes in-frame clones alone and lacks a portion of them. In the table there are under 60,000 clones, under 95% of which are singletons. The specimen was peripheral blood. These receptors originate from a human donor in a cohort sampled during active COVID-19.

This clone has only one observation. The CDR3 DNA reads TGTGCCAGCAGCTTGACAAGGACAGGGGAAGAGACCCAGTACTTC. Residues: CASSLTRTGEETQYF. The chain combines TRBV5-6 with TRBJ2-5; 9 bases map to TRBD1. The CDR3 runs to 15 residues. Losses at the gene ends were 1 base for V and 3 bases for J; bases not matched to a gene: 4. CDR1 is SGHDT, CDR2 YYEEEE, per germline.

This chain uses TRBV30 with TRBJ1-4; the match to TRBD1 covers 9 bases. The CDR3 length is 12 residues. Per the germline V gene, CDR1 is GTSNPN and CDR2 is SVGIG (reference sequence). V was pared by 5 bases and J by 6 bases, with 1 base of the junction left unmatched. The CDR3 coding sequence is TGTGCCTGGGGACAGGGGTATGAAAAACTGTTTTTT. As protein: CAWGQGYEKLFF. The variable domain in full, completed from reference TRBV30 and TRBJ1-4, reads SQTIHQWPATLVQPVGSPLSLECTVEGTSNPNLYWYRQAAGRGLQLLFYSVGIGQISSEVPQNLSASRPQDRQFILSSKKLLLSDSGFYLCAWGQGYEKLFFGSGTQLSVL.

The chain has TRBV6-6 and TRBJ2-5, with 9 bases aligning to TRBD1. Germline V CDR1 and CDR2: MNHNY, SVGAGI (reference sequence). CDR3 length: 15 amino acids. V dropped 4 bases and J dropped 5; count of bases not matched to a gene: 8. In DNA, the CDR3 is TGTGCCAGCAGTTGGTTACAGGGGGCAGGGGAGACCCAGTACTTC. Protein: CASSWLQGAGETQYF.

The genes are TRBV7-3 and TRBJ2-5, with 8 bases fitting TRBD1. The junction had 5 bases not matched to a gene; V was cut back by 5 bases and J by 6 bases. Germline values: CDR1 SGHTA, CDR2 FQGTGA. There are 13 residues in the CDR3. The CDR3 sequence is CASSADRVKTQYF. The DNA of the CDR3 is TGTGCCAGCAGCGCGGACAGGGTGAAGACCCAGTACTTC.

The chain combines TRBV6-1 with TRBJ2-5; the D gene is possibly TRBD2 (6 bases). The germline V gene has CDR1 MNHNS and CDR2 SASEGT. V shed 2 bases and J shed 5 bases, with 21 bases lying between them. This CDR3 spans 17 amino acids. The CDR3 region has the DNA TGTGCCAGCAGTGAAACGGCGGGAACTCCTATGATGGAGACCCAGTACTTC. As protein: CASSETAGTPMMETQYF.

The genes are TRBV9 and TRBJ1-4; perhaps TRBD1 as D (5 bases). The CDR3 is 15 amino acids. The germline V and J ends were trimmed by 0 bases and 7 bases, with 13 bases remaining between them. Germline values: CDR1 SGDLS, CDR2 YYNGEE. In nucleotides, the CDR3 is TGTGCCAGCAGCGTAGATGGGGCGTCAAGTGAAAAACTGTTTTTT. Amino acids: CASSVDGASSEKLFF. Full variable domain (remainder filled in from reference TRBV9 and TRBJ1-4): DSGVTQTPKHLITATGQRVTLRCSPRSGDLSVYWYQQSLDQGLQFLIQYYNGEERAKGNILERFSAQQFPDLHSELNLSSLELGDSALYFCASSVDGASSEKLFFGSGTQLSVL.

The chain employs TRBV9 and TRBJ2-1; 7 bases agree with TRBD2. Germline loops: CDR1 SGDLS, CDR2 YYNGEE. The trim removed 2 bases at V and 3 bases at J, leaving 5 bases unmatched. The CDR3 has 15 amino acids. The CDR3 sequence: CASSVGQRDYNEQFF. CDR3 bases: TGTGCCAGCAGCGTGGGGCAGCGGGACTACAATGAGCAGTTCTTC.

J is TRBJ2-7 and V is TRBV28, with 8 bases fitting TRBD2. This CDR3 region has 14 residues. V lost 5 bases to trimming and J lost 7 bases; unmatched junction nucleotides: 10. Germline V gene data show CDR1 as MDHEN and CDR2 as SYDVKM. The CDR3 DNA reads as TGTGCCAGCAGTCCCGGGGGGGGCTCGTGGGAGCAGTACTTC. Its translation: CASSPGGGSWEQYF.

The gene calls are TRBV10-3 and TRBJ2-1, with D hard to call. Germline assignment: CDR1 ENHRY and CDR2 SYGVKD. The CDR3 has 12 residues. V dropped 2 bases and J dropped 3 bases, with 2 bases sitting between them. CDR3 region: CAISELYNEQFF. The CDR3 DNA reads TGTGCCATCAGTGAGCTCTACAATGAGCAGTTCTTC.

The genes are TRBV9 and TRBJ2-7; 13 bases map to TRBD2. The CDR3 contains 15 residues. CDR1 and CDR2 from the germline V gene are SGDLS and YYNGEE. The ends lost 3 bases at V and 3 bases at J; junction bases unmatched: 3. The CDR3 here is CASSAGTSGVYEQYF. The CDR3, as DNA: TGTGCCAGCAGCGCCGGGACTAGCGGGGTCTACGAGCAGTACTTC.

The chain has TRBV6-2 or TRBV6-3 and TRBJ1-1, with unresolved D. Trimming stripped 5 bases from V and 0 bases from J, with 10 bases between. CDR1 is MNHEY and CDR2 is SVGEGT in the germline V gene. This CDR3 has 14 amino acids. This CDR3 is CASSPQIMNTEAFF. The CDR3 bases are TGTGCCAGCAGTCCCCAGATCATGAACACTGAAGCTTTCTTT.

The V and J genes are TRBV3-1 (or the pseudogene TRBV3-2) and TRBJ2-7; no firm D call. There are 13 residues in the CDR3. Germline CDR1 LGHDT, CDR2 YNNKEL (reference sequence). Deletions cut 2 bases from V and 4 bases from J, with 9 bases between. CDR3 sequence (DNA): TGTGCCAGCAGCCAACGTCCCCCTTACGAGCAGTACTTC. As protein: CASSQRPPYEQYF.

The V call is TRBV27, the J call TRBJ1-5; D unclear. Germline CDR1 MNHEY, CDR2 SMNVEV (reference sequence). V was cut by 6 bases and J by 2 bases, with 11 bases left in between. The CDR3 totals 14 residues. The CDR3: CASRRLSGNQPQHF. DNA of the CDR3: TGTGCCAGCAGAAGACTGAGTGGCAATCAGCCCCAGCATTTT.

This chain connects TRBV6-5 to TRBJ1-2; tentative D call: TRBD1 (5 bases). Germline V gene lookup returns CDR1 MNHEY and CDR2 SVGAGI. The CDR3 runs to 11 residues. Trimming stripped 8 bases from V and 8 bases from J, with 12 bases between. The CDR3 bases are TGTGCCAGCGGTTCAGGGATGGGCTACACCTTC. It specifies CASGSGMGYTF.

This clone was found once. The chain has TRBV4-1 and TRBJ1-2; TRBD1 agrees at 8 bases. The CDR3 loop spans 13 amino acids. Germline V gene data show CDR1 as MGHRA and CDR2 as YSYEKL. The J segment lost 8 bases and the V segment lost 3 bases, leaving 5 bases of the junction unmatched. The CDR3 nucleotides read TGCGCCAGCAGCCACCAGGGGGCGGGGGGCTACACCTTC. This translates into CASSHQGAGGYTF.

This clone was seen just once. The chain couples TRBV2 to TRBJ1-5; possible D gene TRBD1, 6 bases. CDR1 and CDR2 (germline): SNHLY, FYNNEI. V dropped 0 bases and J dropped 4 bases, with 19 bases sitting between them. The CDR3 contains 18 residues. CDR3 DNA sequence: TGTGCCAGCAGTGAAGCGCACTATCAGGGACAAGGGAATCAGCCCCAGCATTTT. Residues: CASSEAHYQGQGNQPQHF.

Here the CDR3 DNA reads TGTGCCACCAGTGACCGACAGGGGGCATCCCAAGAGACCCAGTACTTC. It is translated as CATSDRQGASQETQYF. This rearrangement joins TRBV24-1 to TRBJ2-5; 10 nucleotides agree with TRBD1. The V gene end was trimmed by 4 bases and the J gene end by 1 base; junction bases not matched to a gene: 5. The CDR3 covers 16 residues. Germline-derived CDR1 and CDR2 are KGHDR and SFDVKD.

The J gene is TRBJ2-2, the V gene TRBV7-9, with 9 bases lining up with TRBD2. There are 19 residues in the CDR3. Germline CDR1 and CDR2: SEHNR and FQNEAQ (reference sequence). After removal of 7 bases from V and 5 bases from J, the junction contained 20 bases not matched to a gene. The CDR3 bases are TGTGCCAGCACCACGAAGACGGTAGCGGGAGAAATTTGGACCGGGGAGCTGTTTTTT. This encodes CASTTKTVAGEIWTGELFF.

The CDR3 protein is CASSIGEASYEQYF. CDR3 in DNA: TGTGCCAGTAGTATCGGGGAAGCAAGTTACGAGCAGTACTTC. The chain links TRBV19 to TRBJ2-7; D is perhaps TRBD2 (5 bases). This CDR3 has 14 residues. CDR1 is LNHDA and CDR2 is SQIVND in the germline V gene (reference sequence). Trimming removed 3 bases at V and 4 bases at J, with 13 bases between.

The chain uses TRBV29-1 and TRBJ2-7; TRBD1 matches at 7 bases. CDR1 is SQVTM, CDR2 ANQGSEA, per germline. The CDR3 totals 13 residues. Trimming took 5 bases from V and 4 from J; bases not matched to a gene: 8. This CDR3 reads CSVIMTGWYEQYF. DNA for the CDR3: TGCAGCGTTATTATGACAGGGTGGTACGAGCAGTACTTC.

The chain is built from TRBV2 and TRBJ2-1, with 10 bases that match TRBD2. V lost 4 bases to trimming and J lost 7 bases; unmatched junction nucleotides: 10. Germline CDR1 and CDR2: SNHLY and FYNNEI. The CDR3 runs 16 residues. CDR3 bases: TGTGCCAGCAGTGTTCGGCTAGCGGGAGTGGGTAATGAGCAGTTCTTC. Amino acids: CASSVRLAGVGNEQFF.

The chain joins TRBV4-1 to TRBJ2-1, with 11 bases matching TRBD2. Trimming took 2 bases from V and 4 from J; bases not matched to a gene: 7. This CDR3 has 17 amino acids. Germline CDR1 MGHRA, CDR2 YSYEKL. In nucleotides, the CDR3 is TGCGCCAGCAGCCAACTCCCGACTAGCGGGGTTTACAATGAGCAGTTCTTC. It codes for CASSQLPTSGVYNEQFF.